This T cell receptor (beta chain) appears in the sequencing data of a study of CD8 T cells in Susac syndrome. V was clipped by 6 bases and J by 5 bases; unmatched bases: 8. CDR1 MNHNY and CDR2 SVGAGI come from the germline V gene (reference sequence). CDR3 length: 14 residues. An input of roughly 0.5 to 1 ug of RNA was subjected to reverse transcription using random hexamers. Using its own MiXCR run on the immunoSEQ multiplex PCR reads, TCRdb lists one record per CDR3 protein. This table has roughly 180,000 distinct CDR3 sequences, roughly 94% appearing once. This clonotype was obtained from a human donor in good health. This chain links TRBV6-6 with TRBJ2-7, with 9 bases lining up with TRBD2. The sequenced sample was CD4+ T cells from PBMCs. The chain's CDR3 is CASRVSGSFDEQYF. DNA for the CDR3: TGTGCCAGCAGAGTTAGCGGGAGTTTTGACGAGCAGTACTTC.